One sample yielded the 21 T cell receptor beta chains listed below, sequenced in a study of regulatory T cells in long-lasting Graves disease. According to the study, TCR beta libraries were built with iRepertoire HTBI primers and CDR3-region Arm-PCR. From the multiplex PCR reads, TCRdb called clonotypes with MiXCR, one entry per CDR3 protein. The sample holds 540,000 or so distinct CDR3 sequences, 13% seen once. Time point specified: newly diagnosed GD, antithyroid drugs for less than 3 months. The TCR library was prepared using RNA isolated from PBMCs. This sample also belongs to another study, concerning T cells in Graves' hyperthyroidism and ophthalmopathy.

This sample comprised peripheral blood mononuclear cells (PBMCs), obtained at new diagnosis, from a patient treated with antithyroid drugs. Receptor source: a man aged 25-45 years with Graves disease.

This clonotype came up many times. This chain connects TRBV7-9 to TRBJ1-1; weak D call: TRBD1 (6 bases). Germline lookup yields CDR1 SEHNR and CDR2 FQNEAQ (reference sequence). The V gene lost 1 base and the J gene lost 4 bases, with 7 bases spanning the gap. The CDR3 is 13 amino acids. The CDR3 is CASSLGTATEAFF. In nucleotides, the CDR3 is TGTGCCAGCAGCTTAGGGACAGCCACTGAAGCTTTCTTT.

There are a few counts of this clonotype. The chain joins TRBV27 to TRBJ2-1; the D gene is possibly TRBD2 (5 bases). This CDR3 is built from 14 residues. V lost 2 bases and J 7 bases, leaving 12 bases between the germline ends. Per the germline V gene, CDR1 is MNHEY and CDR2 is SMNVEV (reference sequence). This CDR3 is CASSLGLATNEQFF. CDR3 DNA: TGTGCCAGCAGTTTAGGGTTAGCGACGAATGAGCAGTTCTTC.

DNA of the CDR3: TGTGCCAGCTCAAAACAGGGTCAAGCTAACTATGGCTACACCTTC. This encodes CASSKQGQANYGYTF. This sequence joins TRBV18 and TRBJ1-2, with D possibly matching TRBD1 (6 bases). The germline V gene has CDR1 KGHSH and CDR2 LQKENI. Trimming cost V 5 bases and J 0 bases, with 13 bases left between them. There are 15 residues in the CDR3.

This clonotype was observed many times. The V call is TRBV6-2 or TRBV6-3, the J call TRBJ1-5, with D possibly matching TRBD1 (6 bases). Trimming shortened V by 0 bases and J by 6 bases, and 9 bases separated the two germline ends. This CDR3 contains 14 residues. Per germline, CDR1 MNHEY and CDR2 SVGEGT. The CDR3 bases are TGTGCCAGCAGTTACTCCGGGGGCCGTCAGCCCCAGCATTTT. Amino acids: CASSYSGGRQPQHF.

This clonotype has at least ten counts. This chain's CDR3 is CSARGLPGGVIDTQYF. The CDR3 DNA follows: TGCAGTGCTAGAGGACTCCCAGGGGGGGTAATAGATACGCAGTATTTT. V is TRBV20-1 and J is TRBJ2-3; the D call may be TRBD1 or TRBD2 (7 bases each). The CDR3 runs 16 residues. V lost 1 base to trimming and J lost 5 bases, with 19 bases between them. The germline gives CDR1 DFQATT, CDR2 SNEGSKA (reference sequence).

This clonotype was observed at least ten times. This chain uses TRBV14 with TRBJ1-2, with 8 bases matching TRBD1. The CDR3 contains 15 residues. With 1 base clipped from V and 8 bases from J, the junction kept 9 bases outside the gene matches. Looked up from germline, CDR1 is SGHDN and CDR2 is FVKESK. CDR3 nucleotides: TGTGCCAGCAGCCAAGTCGATCAGGGGGCGCGAGGCTACACCTTC. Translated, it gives CASSQVDQGARGYTF.

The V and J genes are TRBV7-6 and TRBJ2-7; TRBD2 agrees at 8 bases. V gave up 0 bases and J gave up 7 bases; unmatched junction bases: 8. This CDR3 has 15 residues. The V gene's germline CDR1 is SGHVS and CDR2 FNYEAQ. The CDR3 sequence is CASSLALLAAPEQYF. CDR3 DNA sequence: TGTGCCAGCAGCTTAGCGTTACTAGCGGCACCGGAGCAGTACTTC.

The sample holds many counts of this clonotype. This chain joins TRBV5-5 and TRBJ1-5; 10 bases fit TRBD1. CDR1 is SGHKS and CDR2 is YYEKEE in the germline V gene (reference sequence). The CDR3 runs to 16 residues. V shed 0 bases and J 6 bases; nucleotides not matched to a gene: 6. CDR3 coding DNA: TGTGCCAGCAGCTTGGGGGACAGGGGAGGTAGTCAGCCCCAGCATTTT. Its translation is CASSLGDRGGSQPQHF.

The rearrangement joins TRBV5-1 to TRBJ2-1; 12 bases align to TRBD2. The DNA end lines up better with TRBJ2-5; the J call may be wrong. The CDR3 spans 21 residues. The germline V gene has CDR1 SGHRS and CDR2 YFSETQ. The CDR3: CASSLLRTSGDKDGGRETQYF. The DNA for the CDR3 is TGCGCCAGCAGCTTGCTGCGGACTAGCGGGGACAAAGACGGGGGGCGAGAGACCCAGTACTTC.

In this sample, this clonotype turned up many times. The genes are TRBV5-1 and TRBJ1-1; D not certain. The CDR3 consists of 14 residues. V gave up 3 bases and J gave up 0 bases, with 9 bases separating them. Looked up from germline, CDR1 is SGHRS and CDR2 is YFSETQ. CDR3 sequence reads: CASSWGIMNTEAFF. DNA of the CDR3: TGCGCCAGCAGCTGGGGAATCATGAACACTGAAGCTTTCTTT. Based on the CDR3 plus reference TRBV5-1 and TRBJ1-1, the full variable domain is KAGVTQTPRYLIKTRGQQVTLSCSPISGHRSVSWYQQTPGQGLQFLFEYFSETQRNKGNFPGRFSGRQFSNSRSEMNVSTLELGDSALYLCASSWGIMNTEAFFGQGTRLTVV.

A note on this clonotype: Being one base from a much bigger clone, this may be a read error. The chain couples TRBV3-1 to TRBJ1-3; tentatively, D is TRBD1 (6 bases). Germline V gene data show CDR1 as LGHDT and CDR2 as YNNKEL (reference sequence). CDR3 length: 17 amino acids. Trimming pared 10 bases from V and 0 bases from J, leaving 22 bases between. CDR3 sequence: CATTRGVGTCSGNTIYF. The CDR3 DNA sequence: TGTGCCACCACACGGGGGGTCGGGACATGCTCTGGAAACACCATATATTTT.

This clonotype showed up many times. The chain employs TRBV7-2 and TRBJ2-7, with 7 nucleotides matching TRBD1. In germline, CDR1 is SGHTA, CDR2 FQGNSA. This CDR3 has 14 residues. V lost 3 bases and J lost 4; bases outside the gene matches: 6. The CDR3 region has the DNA TGTGCCAGCAGCTTGAGAGGGGGCCAGTACGAGCAGTACTTC. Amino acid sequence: CASSLRGGQYEQYF.

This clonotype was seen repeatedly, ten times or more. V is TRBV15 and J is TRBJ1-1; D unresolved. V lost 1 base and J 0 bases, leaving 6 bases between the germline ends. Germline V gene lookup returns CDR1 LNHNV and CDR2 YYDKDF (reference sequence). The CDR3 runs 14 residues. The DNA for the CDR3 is TGTGCCACCAGCAGAGGAAGAATGAACACTGAAGCTTTCTTT. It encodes CATSRGRMNTEAFF.

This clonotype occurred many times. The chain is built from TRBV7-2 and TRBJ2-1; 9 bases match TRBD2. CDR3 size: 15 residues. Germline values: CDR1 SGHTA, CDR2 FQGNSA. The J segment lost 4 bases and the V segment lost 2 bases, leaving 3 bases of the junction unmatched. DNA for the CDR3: TGTGCCAGCAGCTTATCTAGCGGGGCATACAATGAGCAGTTCTTC. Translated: CASSLSSGAYNEQFF.

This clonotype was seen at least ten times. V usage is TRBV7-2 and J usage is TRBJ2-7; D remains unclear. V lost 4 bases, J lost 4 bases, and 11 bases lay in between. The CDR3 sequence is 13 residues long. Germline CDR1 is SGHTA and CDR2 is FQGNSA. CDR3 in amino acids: CASSSLDGYEQYF. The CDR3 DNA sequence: TGTGCCAGCAGCTCGCTGGACGGGTACGAGCAGTACTTC.

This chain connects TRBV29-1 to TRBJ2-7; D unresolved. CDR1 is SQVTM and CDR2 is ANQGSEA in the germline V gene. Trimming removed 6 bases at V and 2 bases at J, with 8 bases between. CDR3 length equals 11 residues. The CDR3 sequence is CSVASPYEQYF. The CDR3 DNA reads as TGCAGCGTCGCCTCTCCCTACGAGCAGTACTTC.

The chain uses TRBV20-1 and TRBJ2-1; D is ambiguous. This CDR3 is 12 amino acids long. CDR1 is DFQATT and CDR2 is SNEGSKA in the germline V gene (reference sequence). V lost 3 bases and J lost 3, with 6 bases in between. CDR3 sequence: CSARALYNEQFF. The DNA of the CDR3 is TGCAGTGCTAGGGCCCTCTACAATGAGCAGTTCTTC.

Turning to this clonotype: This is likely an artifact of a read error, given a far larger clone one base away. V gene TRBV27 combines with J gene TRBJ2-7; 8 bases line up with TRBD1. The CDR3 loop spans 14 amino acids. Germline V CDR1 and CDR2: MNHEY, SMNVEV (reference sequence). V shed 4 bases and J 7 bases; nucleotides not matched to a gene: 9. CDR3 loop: CASSSSDRDNEQYF. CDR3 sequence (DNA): TGTGCCAGCAGTTCCTCGGACAGGGACAATGAGCAGTACTTC.

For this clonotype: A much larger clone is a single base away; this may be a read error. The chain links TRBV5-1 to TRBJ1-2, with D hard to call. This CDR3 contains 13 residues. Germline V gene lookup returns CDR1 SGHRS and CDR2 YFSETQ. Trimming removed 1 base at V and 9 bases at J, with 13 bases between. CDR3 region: CASSLSRRLCYTF. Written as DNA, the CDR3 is TGCGCCAGCAGCTTGAGTCGGCGTCTCTGCTACACCTTC.

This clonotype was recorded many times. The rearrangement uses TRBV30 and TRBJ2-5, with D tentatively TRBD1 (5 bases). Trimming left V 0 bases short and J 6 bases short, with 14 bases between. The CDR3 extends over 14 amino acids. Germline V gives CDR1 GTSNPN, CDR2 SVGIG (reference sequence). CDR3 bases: TGTGCCTGGAGTGTACCCGACAGTGGCCAGACCCAGTACTTC. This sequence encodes CAWSVPDSGQTQYF.

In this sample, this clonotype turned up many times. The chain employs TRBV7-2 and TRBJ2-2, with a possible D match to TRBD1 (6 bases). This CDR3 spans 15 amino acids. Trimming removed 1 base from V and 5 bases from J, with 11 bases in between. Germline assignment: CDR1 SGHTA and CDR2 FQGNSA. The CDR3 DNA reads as TGTGCCAGCAGCTTAGTGCAGGGGATAACCGGGGAGCTGTTTTTT. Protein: CASSLVQGITGELFF. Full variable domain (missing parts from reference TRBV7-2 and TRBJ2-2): GAGVSQSPSNKVTEKGKDVELRCDPISGHTALYWYRQSLGQGLEFLIYFQGNSAPDKSGLPSDRFSAERTGGSVSTLTIQRTQQEDSAVYLCASSLVQGITGELFFGEGSRLTVL.